The TCR beta chain described here comes from a study of breast tumors, draining lymph nodes, adjacent tissues. Study observations and caveats: Luminal-like breast cancer showed significantly greater tumor-nontumor repertoire similarity than basal-like breast cancer did. Data fit most tumor T cells coming from lymph node, expanding in tumor. The lymph node origin of tumor T cells was framed as consistent with a hypothesis, not demonstrated.

Each CDR3 protein is one row after TCRdb ran MiXCR on the multiplex PCR reads. The sample records roughly 15,000 distinct CDR3 sequences, around 47% being singletons. A word on this clonotype: No antigen is known for it.

Germline trimming cut 4 bases from V and 7 bases from J; bases unmatched to any gene: 8. Germline CDR1 and CDR2: MNHEY and SVGEGT. The CDR3 totals 14 residues. The sequence came from a female donor with breast cancer. Some clones in this sample may be carry-over from other donors' samples. Source material: tumor-adjacent breast tissue. The J gene is TRBJ2-7, the V gene TRBV6-2 or TRBV6-3; the match to TRBD1 covers 9 bases. CDR3 nucleotides: TGTGCCAGCAGTTCGGCACAGGGGGCGCGGGAGCAGTACTTC. The encoded protein is CASSSAQGAREQYF.